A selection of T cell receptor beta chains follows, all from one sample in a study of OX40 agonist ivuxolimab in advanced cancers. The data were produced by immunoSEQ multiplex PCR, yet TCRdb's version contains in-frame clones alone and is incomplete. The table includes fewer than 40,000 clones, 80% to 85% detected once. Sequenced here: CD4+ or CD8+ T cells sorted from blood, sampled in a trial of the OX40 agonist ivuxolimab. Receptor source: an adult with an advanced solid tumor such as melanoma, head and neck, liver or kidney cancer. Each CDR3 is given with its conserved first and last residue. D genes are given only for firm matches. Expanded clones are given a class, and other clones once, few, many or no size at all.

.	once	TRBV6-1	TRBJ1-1	TGTGCCAGCAGTGGCGCAGGAGGGGGTGCAAGGCCTGAAGCTTTCTTT	CASSGAGGGARPEAFF
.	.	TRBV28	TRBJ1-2	TGTGCCAGCAGTTTAAACCTCTATGGCTACACCTTC	CASSLNLYGYTF
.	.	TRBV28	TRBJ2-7	TGTGCCAGCAGTTCTCGACTAGGGCCCTACGAGCAGTACTTC	CASSSRLGPYEQYF
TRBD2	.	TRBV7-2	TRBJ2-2	TGTGCCAGCAGCTTATTTGTAGCGGGGGTATCCGGGGAGCTGTTTTTT	CASSLFVAGVSGELFF
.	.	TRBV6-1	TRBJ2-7	TGTGCCAGCAGTGTTTCAGTTCCCTACGAGCAGTACTTC	CASSVSVPYEQYF
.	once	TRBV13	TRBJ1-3	TGTGCCAGCAGCTTTCGGGCCTACTCTGGAAACACCATATATTTT	CASSFRAYSGNTIYF
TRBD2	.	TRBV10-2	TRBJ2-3	TGCGCCAGCAGCCCGGGAGGGCGCACAGATACGCAGTATTTT	CASSPGGRTDTQYF
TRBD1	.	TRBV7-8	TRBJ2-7	TGTGCCAGCAGCCCCGGGACAGATTCCTACGAGCAGTACTTC	CASSPGTDSYEQYF
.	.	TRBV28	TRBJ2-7	TGTGCCAGCAGTTTATATCGGCGGGCCCCCTCCTACGAGCAGTACTTC	CASSLYRRAPSYEQYF
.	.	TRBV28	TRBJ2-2	TGTGCCAGCAGTTTAGGGGCGGGATACACCGGGGAGCTGTTTTTT	CASSLGAGYTGELFF
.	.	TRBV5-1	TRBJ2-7	TGCGCCAGCAGCTTTAGGGGGGACCACTACGAGCAGTACTTC	CASSFRGDHYEQYF
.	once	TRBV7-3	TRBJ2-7	TGTGTCAGCAGCGCCGGACACAGCTACGAGCAGTACTTC	CVSSAGHSYEQYF
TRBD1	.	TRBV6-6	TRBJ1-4	TGTGCCAGCAGGGCCGGGACAGGGTATGAAAAACTGTTTTTT	CASRAGTGYEKLFF
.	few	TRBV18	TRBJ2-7	TGTGCCAGCTCAGACATCGGAGGGAGTTACGAGCAGTACTTC	CASSDIGGSYEQYF
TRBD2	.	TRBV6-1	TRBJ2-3	TGTGCCAGCAGTGATAGCGGGGCTGGGCCAGATACGCAGTATTTT	CASSDSGAGPDTQYF
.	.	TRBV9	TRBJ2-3	TGTGCCAGCAGCGCTCGAGGGGGTGCGTCTGATACGCAGTATTTT	CASSARGGASDTQYF
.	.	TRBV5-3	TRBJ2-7	TGTGCCAGAAGCTACTGGGGACGGCGCAGGCAGTACTTC	CARSYWGRRRQYF
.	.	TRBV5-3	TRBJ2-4	TGTGCCAGCAGCGATACAACCCCCATTCAGTACTTC	CASSDTTPIQYF
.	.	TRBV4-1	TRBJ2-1	TGCGCCAGCAGCCAAGCAGGAGGGGCCTACAAAGAGCAGTTCTTC	CASSQAGGAYKEQFF
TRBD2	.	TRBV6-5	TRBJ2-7	TGTGCCAGCAGTTACTCTGTTCTAGCGGTCTCCTACGAGCAGTACTTC	CASSYSVLAVSYEQYF
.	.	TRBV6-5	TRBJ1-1	TGTGCCAGCAGTTACTCAACGGGGGATACTGAAGCTTTCTTT	CASSYSTGDTEAFF
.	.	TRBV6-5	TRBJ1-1	TGTGCCAGCAGTTTACAGGGAACGACTGAAGCTTTCTTT	CASSLQGTTEAFF
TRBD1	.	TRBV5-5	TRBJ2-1	TGTGCCAGCAGCCTAGGACAGGGGTGGAATGAGCAGTTCTTC	CASSLGQGWNEQFF
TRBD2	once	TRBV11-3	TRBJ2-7	TGTGCCAGCAGCTTGGAAAAAGGCGGGGGCTCCTACGAGCAGTACTTC	CASSLEKGGGSYEQYF
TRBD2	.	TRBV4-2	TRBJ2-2	TGTGCCAGCAGCCAAGATTCGGCGACTAGCGGTAACACCGGGGAGCTGTTTTTT	CASSQDSATSGNTGELFF
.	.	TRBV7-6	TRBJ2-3	TGTGCCAGCAGCAACCCACAGGGCCTGAGCACAGATACGCAGTATTTT	CASSNPQGLSTDTQYF
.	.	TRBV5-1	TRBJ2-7	TGCGCCAGCAGCTTGGTCAGGTCCTACGAGCAGTACTTC	CASSLVRSYEQYF
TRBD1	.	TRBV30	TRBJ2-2	TGTGCCTGGAGTGTAGACAGGGATGTCACCGGGGAGCTGTTTTTT	CAWSVDRDVTGELFF
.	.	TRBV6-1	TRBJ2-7	TGTGCCAGCAGTGATCAACTACGGGGCCTGGACGAGCAGTACTTC	CASSDQLRGLDEQYF
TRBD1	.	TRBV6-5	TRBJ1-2	TGTGCCAGCAGTTCCCCACCCCAGGGGGCGGAGGGCTACACCTTC	CASSSPPQGAEGYTF
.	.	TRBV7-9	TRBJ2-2	TGTGCCAGCAGCTTAAGGGGGACATCGAACACCGGGGAGCTGTTTTTT	CASSLRGTSNTGELFF
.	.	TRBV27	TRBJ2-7	TGTGCCAGCAGTTTAACTGGGGGCAAATCCTACGAGCAGTACTTC	CASSLTGGKSYEQYF
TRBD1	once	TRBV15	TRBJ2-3	TGTGCCACCAGCGGAAAGCACCCAGGGACAGGGGATTCAAGCACAGATACGCAGTATTTT	CATSGKHPGTGDSSTDTQYF
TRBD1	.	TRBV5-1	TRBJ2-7	TGCGCCAGCAGCTCGAGGGGGGGACAGGGCGTTCTCTACGAGCAGTACTTC	CASSSRGGQGVLYEQYF
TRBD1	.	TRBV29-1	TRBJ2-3	TGCAGCGCCGTCCGACAGGGGCTGGATACGCAGTATTTT	CSAVRQGLDTQYF
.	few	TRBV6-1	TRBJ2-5	TGTGCCAGCAGGAGAGCTAGCGCTATTGTCGAGACCCAGTACTTC	CASRRASAIVETQYF
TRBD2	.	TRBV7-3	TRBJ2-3	TGTGCCAGCAGCCTCGGGACTAGCGGGGATACGCAGTATTTT	CASSLGTSGDTQYF
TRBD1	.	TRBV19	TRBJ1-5	TGTGCCAGTAGTTCTCGAACAGGGGTCCAGCCCCAGCATTTT	CASSSRTGVQPQHF